Each of the 16 T cell receptor beta chains below was sequenced from the same sample in a study of T cells in Graves' hyperthyroidism and ophthalmopathy. The investigators amplified TCR beta CDR3 regions from RNA transcripts. Primed by the HTBI set, a first-round RT-PCR was run on the TCR CDR3. TCRdb processed the multiplex PCR reads anew with MiXCR; each CDR3 protein has one entry. The sample lists about 350,000 distinct CDR3 sequences; 17% were seen once. The source material was blood. The receptors here all came from a woman aged 25 to 39 with Graves' hyperthyroidism that later progressed to Graves' ophthalmopathy.

In this sample, this clonotype turned up many times. This rearrangement joins TRBV28 to TRBJ1-1, with 7 bases fitting TRBD1. Trimming removed 8 bases from V and 5 bases from J; junction bases left unmatched: 5. The CDR3 has 12 amino acids. Germline assignment: CDR1 MDHEN and CDR2 SYDVKM. This CDR3 reads CASGGGQTEAFF. CDR3 in DNA: TGTGCCAGCGGAGGGGGACAGACTGAAGCTTTCTTT.

The sample holds many counts of this clonotype. The rearrangement joins TRBV19 to TRBJ1-2; possibly TRBD1 for D (6 bases). Deletions cut 7 bases from V and 0 bases from J, with 15 bases between. Germline V CDR1 and CDR2: LNHDA, SQIVND (reference sequence). The CDR3 has 15 amino acids. The CDR3 region has the DNA TGTGCCAGTACCAACTTCGACAGGCCTAACTATGGCTACACCTTC. Translated, it gives CASTNFDRPNYGYTF.

This rearrangement joins TRBV24-1 to TRBJ1-5, with TRBD1 as a possible D gene (6 bases). The CDR3 covers 13 residues. CDR1 KGHDR and CDR2 SFDVKD come from the germline V gene. V shed 6 bases and J shed 4 bases, with 9 bases lying between them. The CDR3 region has the DNA TGTGCCACCAGTAGGGGGACAAATCAGCCCCAGCATTTT. Translation: CATSRGTNQPQHF.

There are many counts of this clonotype. This rearrangement joins TRBV20-1 to TRBJ2-1; the D call may be TRBD1 or TRBD2 (6 bases each). This CDR3 spans 13 amino acids. In germline, CDR1 is DFQATT, CDR2 SNEGSKA (reference sequence). Trimming left V 5 bases short and J 7 bases short, with 15 bases between. The CDR3 bases are TGCAGTGCTCCCTGGGGGGCCCGGAATGAGCAGTTCTTC. Translated: CSAPWGARNEQFF.

This clonotype was counted many times. The V and J genes are TRBV10-2 and TRBJ1-3; D unresolved. CDR1 WSHSY and CDR2 SAAADI come from the germline V gene. The CDR3 length is 13 residues. Trimming took 2 bases from V and 0 from J, leaving 2 bases between them. CDR3 sequence: CASSESSGNTIYF. CDR3 in DNA: TGCGCCAGCAGTGAGAGCTCTGGAAACACCATATATTTT.

This clonotype was detected many times. The chain joins TRBV12-3 or TRBV12-4 to TRBJ2-1; 10 nucleotides match TRBD2. V was pared by 3 bases and J by 7 bases, with 15 bases of the junction left unmatched. The CDR3 covers 18 residues. Here the CDR3 DNA reads TGTGCCAGCAGTTTCGCCCGGACAAAAGCGGGGGGGGGTAATGAGCAGTTCTTC. This codes for CASSFARTKAGGGNEQFF.

This clonotype has more than one count but fewer than ten. The chain carries TRBV19 and TRBJ2-4; 8 nucleotides align to TRBD1. The CDR3 extends over 14 amino acids. V lost 1 base, J lost 9 bases, and 5 bases stayed unmatched. CDR1 LNHDA and CDR2 SQIVND come from the germline V gene (reference sequence). The CDR3 protein is CASSIGQGARIQYF. The CDR3 DNA is TGTGCCAGTAGTATAGGGCAGGGGGCGCGCATTCAGTACTTC.

This clonotype was counted ten times or more. The chain's CDR3 is CATSDTPGVGETQYF. CDR3 DNA: TGTGCCACCAGTGATACTCCAGGGGTGGGGGAGACCCAGTACTTC. The chain joins TRBV24-1 to TRBJ2-5; D is perhaps TRBD1 (6 bases). Germline assignment: CDR1 KGHDR and CDR2 SFDVKD. The CDR3 sequence is 15 residues long. V was pared by 3 bases and J by 5 bases, with 15 bases between.

This clonotype has at least ten counts. The gene calls are TRBV18 and TRBJ1-1, with 8 bases identical to TRBD1. The CDR3 spans 15 residues. Germline V gene lookup returns CDR1 KGHSH and CDR2 LQKENI. V lost 2 bases, J lost 5 bases, and 7 bases stayed unmatched. CDR3 nucleotides: TGTGCCAGCTCACCATCGACAGGGGCGGGAACTGAAGCTTTCTTT. Its protein is CASSPSTGAGTEAFF. Complete variable domain (other parts from reference TRBV18 and TRBJ1-1): NAGVMQNPRHLVRRRGQEARLRCSPMKGHSHVYWYRQLPEEGLKFMVYLQKENIIDESGMPKERFSAEFPKEGPSILRIQQVVRGDSAAYFCASSPSTGAGTEAFFGQGTRLTVV.

At least ten counts were recorded for this clonotype. This chain links TRBV29-1 with TRBJ1-2, with D tentatively TRBD1 (5 bases). The V end was cut by 4 bases, the J end by 1 base, with 13 bases between. This CDR3 spans 14 amino acids. Germline CDR1 reads SQVTM; CDR2 reads ANQGSEA. CDR3 sequence reads: CSVGQGPFNYGYTF. The DNA for the CDR3 is TGCAGCGTTGGCCAGGGCCCTTTTAACTATGGCTACACCTTC.

This clonotype was recorded at least ten times. DNA of the CDR3: TGCAGTGCCCGACAGGATCTTTACACTGAAGCTTTCTTT. Amino acid sequence: CSARQDLYTEAFF. The chain uses TRBV20-1 and TRBJ1-1, with a weak D call TRBD1 (6 bases). The CDR3 runs to 13 residues. Germline-derived CDR1 and CDR2 are DFQATT and SNEGSKA (reference sequence). V lost 6 bases and J lost 3, with 14 bases in between.

V usage is TRBV4-1 and J usage is TRBJ2-2; maybe TRBD1 (5 bases). Germline V gene data show CDR1 as MGHRA and CDR2 as YSYEKL. V was clipped by 3 bases and J by 1 base, with 15 bases between them. The CDR3 has 17 residues. The CDR3 region has the DNA TGCGCCAGCAGCCACGGGTTTTCAAGGGGGAACACCGGGGAGCTGTTTTTT. Its translation is CASSHGFSRGNTGELFF.

The rearrangement links TRBV7-9 to TRBJ2-1, with TRBD2 matching over 12 bases. Trimming took 8 bases from V and 10 from J; bases not matched to a gene: 9. The CDR3 covers 14 residues. Germline CDR1 and CDR2: SEHNR and FQNEAQ (reference sequence). In DNA form, the CDR3 reads TGTGCCAGCCCCGGGCTAGCGGGAGGGGTAGAGCAGTTCTTC. It encodes CASPGLAGGVEQFF.

This clonotype was recorded many times. This chain uses TRBV7-6 with TRBJ2-7; D is undetermined. In germline, CDR1 is SGHVS, CDR2 FNYEAQ. V shed 3 bases and J shed 2 bases, with 8 bases lying between them. The CDR3 sequence is 13 residues long. This chain's CDR3 is CASSFGRAYEQYF. CDR3 nucleotide sequence: TGTGCCAGCAGCTTTGGTCGCGCCTACGAGCAGTACTTC.

The chain couples TRBV7-8 to TRBJ2-2, with 11 nucleotides matching TRBD2. V dropped 5 bases and J dropped 5; count of bases not matched to a gene: 13. The CDR3 contains 18 residues. Germline values: CDR1 SGHVS, CDR2 FQNEAQ. The chain's CDR3 is CASSPWVSGTSGTGELFF. Here the CDR3 DNA reads TGTGCCAGCAGCCCTTGGGTGTCCGGGACTAGCGGAACCGGGGAGCTGTTTTTT.

This clonotype has more than one count but fewer than ten. This CDR3 is CASSFHTGELFF. The DNA for the CDR3 is TGTGCCAGCAGCTTTCACACCGGGGAGCTGTTTTTT. The chain uses TRBV5-6 and TRBJ2-2, with D unclear. The V and J ends lost 2 bases and 3 bases respectively, with 2 bases between them. This CDR3 spans 12 amino acids. Germline V gene lookup returns CDR1 SGHDT and CDR2 YYEEEE.